This T cell receptor (beta chain) was found in a study of T cell changes during pregnancy in multiple sclerosis. The CDR3 totals 14 residues. The V segment lost 5 bases and the J segment 4 bases; nucleotides outside the gene matches: 4. Looked up from germline, CDR1 is SGHTA and CDR2 is FQGNSA. Using immunoSEQ multiplex PCR, the repertoire was profiled, and TCRdb retains in-frame clones only, with some absent. Here the sample spans approximately 64,000 clones, about 90% being singletons. The origin of this receptor is a female donor with multiple sclerosis, enrolled in a pregnancy study. The source material was peripheral blood, sampled in the first trimester of pregnancy. The J gene is TRBJ2-2, the V gene TRBV7-2; 7 positions match TRBD1. CDR3 nucleotide sequence: TGTGCCAGCAGCAAGACAGGGCTCACCGGGGAGCTGTTTTTT. Protein sequence: CASSKTGLTGELFF.